A selection of T cell receptor beta chains follows, all from one sample in a study of identical twins. MiXCR, applied by TCRdb to the 5' RACE reads, yields one record per CDR3 protein. The data contain roughly 1,500,000 distinct CDR3 sequences, under 35% of them seen just once; the ten biggest clones take up approximately 0.29%. The sample was cord blood. Receptors were obtained from a newborn girl in good health. Both conserved end residues are part of each CDR3. A D gene is named only where the DNA matches it firmly. Not every row has a clone size; where given, it reads once, few, many or a size class.

j_call: TRBJ2-5
clone_size: many
d_call: TRBD2
v_call: TRBV29-1
cdr3_nt: TGCAGCGCCCGAACGACTAGCGAAGTGCAGTACTTC
cdr3_aa: CSARTTSEVQYF

j_call: TRBJ1-2
clone_size: NA
d_call: NA
v_call: TRBV20-1
cdr3_nt: TGCAGTGCTAGGTTGCCAACTGCTAACTATGGCTACACCTTC
cdr3_aa: CSARLPTANYGYTF

j_call: TRBJ2-3
clone_size: many
d_call: TRBD2
v_call: TRBV20-1
cdr3_nt: TGCAGTGCTAGTGAAGCGGGAGAGGGCACAGATACGCAGTATTTT
cdr3_aa: CSASEAGEGTDTQYF

j_call: TRBJ2-7
clone_size: NA
d_call: NA
v_call: TRBV5-1
cdr3_nt: TGCGCCAGCAGCTTGGAGGCATGGAGCTCCTACGAGCAGTACTTC
cdr3_aa: CASSLEAWSSYEQYF

j_call: TRBJ1-1
clone_size: few
d_call: NA
v_call: TRBV27
cdr3_nt: TGTGCCAGCAGTACGTGGGGGGGCACTGAAGCTTTCTTT
cdr3_aa: CASSTWGGTEAFF

j_call: TRBJ1-6
clone_size: NA
d_call: TRBD1
v_call: TRBV28
cdr3_nt: TGTGCCAGCAGGACAGGGGGCGCGTATAATTCACCCCTCCACTTT
cdr3_aa: CASRTGGAYNSPLHF

j_call: TRBJ2-3
clone_size: few
d_call: NA
v_call: TRBV6-6
cdr3_nt: TGTGCCAGCAGTTACTCGAAAGCGGGTAGCACAGATACGCAGTATTTT
cdr3_aa: CASSYSKAGSTDTQYF

j_call: TRBJ1-2
clone_size: NA
d_call: TRBD1
v_call: TRBV29-1
cdr3_nt: TGCAGCGTTGAAGATATGGGGACAGGCTATGGCTACACCTTC
cdr3_aa: CSVEDMGTGYGYTF

j_call: TRBJ1-1
clone_size: few
d_call: NA
v_call: TRBV12-3/TRBV12-4
cdr3_nt: TGTGCCAGCAGTTTAATCTGGGGGCGCCGGGGCACTGAAGCTTTCTTT
cdr3_aa: CASSLIWGRRGTEAFF

j_call: TRBJ1-5
clone_size: NA
d_call: TRBD1
v_call: TRBV4-1
cdr3_nt: TGCGCCAGCAGCCAAGGTGGGACAGGGGACAATCAGCCCCAGCATTTT
cdr3_aa: CASSQGGTGDNQPQHF